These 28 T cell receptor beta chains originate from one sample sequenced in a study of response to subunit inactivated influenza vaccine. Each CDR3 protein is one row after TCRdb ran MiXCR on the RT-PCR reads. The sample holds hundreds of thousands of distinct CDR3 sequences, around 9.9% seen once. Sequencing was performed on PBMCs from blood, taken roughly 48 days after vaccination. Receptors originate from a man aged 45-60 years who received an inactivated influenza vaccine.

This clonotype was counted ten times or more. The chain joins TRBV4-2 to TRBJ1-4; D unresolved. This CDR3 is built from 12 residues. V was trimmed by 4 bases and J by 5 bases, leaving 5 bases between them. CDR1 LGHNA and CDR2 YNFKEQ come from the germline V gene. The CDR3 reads CASSPQNEKLFF. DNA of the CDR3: TGTGCCAGCAGCCCCCAGAATGAAAAACTGTTTTTT.

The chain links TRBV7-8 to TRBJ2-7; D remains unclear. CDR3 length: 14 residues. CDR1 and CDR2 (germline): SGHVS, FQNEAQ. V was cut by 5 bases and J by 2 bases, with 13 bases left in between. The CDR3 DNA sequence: TGTGCCAGCAGCCCAGCACCTGGGCCCTACGAGCAGTACTTC. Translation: CASSPAPGPYEQYF.

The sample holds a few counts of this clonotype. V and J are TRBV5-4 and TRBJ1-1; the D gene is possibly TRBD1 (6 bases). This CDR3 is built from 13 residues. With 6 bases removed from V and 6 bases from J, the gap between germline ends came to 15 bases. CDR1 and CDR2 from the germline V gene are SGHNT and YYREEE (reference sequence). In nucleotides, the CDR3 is TGTGCCAGCACCCAGGACAGTACCTCTGAAGCTTTCTTT. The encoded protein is CASTQDSTSEAFF.

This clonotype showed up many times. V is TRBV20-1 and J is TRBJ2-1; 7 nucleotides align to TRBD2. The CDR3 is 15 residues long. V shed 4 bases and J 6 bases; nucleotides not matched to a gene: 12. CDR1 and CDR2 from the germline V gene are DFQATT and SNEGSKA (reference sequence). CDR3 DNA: TGCAGTGCTATGCTTGCGGGGGTGAGGGCCAATGAGCAGTTCTTC. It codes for CSAMLAGVRANEQFF.

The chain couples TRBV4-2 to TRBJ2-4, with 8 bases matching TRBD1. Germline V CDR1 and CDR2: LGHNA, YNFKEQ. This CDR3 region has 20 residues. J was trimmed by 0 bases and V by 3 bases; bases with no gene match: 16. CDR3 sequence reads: CASSHPRDRQRFGAKNIQYF. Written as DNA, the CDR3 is TGTGCCAGCAGCCACCCCCGGGACAGGCAACGTTTCGGAGCCAAAAACATTCAGTACTTC.

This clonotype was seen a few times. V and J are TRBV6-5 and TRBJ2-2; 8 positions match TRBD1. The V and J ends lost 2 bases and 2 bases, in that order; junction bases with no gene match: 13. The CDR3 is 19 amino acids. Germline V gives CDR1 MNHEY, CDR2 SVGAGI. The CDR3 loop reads CASSYAGLTGGLNTGELFF. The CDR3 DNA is TGTGCCAGCAGTTACGCTGGTCTAACAGGGGGACTTAACACCGGGGAGCTGTTTTTT.

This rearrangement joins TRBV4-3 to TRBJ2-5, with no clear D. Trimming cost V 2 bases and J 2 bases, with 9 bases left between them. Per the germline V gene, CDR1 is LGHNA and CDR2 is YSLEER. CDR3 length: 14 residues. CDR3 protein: CASSQMSGQETQYF. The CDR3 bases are TGCGCCAGCAGCCAAATGTCAGGTCAAGAGACCCAGTACTTC.

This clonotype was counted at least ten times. The CDR3 reads CASSPIDRAGELFF. For the CDR3, the DNA is TGTGCCAGCAGCCCAATCGACAGGGCCGGGGAGCTGTTTTTT. The chain recombines TRBV3-1 with TRBJ2-2, with TRBD1 matching 7 bases. The V and J ends lost 4 bases and 6 bases, in that order; junction bases with no gene match: 5. The germline V gene encodes CDR1 LGHDT and CDR2 YNNKEL (reference sequence). The CDR3 contains 14 residues.

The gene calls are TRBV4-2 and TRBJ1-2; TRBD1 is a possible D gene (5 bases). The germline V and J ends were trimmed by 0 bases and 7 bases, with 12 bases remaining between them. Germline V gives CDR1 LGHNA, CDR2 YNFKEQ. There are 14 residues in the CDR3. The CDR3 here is CASSQEGQGAGYTF. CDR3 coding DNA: TGTGCCAGCAGCCAAGAAGGCCAGGGCGCTGGCTACACCTTC.

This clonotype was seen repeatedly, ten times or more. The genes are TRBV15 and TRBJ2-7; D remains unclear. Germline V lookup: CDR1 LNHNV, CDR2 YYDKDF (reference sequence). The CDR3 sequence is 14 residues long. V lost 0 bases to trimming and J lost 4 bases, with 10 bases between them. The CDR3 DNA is TGTGCCACCAGCAGAGACCCTCATGGTTACGAGCAGTACTTC. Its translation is CATSRDPHGYEQYF.

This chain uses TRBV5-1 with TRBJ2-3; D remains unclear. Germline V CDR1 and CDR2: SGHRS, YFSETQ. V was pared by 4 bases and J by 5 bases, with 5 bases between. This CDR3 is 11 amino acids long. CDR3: CASSQRDTQYF. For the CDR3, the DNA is TGCGCCAGCAGCCAACGAGATACGCAGTATTTT.

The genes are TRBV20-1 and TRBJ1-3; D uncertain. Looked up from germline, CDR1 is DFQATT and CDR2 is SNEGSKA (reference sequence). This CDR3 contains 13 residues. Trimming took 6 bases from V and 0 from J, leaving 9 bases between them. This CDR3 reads CSAADGSGNTIYF. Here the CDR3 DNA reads TGCAGTGCGGCGGACGGCTCTGGAAACACCATATATTTT.

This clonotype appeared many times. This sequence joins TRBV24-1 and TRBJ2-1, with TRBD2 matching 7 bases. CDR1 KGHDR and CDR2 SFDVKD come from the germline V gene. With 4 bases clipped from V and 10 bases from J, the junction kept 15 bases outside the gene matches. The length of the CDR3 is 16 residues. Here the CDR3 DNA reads TGTGCCACCAGTGACCGAATGGCCGGGCGGGGAGGGGAGCAGTTCTTC. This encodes CATSDRMAGRGGEQFF.

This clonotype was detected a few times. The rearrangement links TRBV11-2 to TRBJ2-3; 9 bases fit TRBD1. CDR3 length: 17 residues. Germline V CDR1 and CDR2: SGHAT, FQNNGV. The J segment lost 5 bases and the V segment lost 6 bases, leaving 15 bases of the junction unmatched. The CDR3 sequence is CASRPHRTGQGGDTQYF. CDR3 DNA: TGTGCCAGCAGGCCCCATCGAACGGGACAGGGAGGAGATACGCAGTATTTT. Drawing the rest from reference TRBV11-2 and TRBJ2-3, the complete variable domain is EAGVAQSPRYKIIEKRQSVAFWCNPISGHATLYWYQQILGQGPKLLIQFQNNGVVDDSQLPKDRFSAERLKGVDSTLKIQPAKLEDSAVYLCASRPHRTGQGGDTQYFGPGTRLTVL.

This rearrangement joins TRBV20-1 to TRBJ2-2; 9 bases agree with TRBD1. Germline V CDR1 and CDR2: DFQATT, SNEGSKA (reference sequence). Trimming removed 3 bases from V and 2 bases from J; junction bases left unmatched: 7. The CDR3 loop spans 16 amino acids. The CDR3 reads CSASGGQGYNTGELFF. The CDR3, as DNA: TGCAGTGCTAGTGGGGGACAGGGCTACAACACCGGGGAGCTGTTTTTT.

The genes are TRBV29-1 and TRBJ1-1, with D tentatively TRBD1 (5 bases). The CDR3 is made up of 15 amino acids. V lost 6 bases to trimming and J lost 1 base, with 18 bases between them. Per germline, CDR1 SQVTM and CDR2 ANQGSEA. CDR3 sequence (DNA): TGCAGCGTGAAACCTGGATACAGGTCGAACACTGAAGCTTTCTTT. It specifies CSVKPGYRSNTEAFF.

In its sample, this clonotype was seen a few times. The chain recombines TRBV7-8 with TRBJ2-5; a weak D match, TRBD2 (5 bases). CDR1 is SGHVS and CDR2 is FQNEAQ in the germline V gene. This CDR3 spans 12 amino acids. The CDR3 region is CAGGPIQETQYF. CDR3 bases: TGTGCTGGCGGGCCGATCCAAGAGACCCAGTACTTC.

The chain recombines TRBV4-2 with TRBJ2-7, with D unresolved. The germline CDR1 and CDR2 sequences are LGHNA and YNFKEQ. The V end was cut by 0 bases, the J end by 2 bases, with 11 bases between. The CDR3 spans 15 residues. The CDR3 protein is CASSQENSGPYEQYF. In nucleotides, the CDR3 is TGTGCCAGCAGCCAAGAGAACTCAGGTCCCTACGAGCAGTACTTC.

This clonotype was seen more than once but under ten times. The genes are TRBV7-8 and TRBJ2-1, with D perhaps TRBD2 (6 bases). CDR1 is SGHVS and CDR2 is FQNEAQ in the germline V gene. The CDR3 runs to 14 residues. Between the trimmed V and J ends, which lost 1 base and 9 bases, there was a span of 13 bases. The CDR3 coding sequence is TGTGCCAGCAGCTTAGTTCGGGGGTCGGGTGAGCAGTTCTTC. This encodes CASSLVRGSGEQFF.

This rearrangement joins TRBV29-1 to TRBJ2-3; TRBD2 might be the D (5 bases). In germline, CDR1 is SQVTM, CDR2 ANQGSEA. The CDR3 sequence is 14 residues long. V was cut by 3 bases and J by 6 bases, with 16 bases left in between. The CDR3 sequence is CSVDHRLASDTQYF. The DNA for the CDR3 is TGCAGCGTTGACCATAGGCTAGCTTCGGATACGCAGTATTTT.

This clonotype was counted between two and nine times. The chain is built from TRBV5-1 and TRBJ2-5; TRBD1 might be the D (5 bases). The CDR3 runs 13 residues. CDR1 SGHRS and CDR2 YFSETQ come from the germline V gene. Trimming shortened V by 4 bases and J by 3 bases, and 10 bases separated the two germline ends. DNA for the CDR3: TGCGCCAGCAGCGTGACAGTAGAAGAGACCCAGTACTTC. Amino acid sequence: CASSVTVEETQYF.

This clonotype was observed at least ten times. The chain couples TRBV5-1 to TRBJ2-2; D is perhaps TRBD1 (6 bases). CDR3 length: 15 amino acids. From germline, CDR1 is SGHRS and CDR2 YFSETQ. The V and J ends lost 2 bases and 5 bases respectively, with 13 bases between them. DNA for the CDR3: TGCGCCAGCAGCTTAGGGGACACCAAGACCGGGGAGCTGTTTTTT. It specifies CASSLGDTKTGELFF.

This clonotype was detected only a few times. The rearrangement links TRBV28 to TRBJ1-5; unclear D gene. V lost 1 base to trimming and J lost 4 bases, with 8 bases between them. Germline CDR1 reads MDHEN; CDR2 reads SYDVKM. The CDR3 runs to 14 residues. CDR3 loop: CASSLLGRNQPQHF. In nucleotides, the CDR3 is TGTGCCAGCAGTTTATTAGGGCGGAATCAGCCCCAGCATTTT.

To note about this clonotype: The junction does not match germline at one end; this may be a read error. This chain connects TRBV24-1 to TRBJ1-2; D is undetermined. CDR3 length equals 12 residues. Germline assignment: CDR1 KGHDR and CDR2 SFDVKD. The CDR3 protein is CATSGGSSGYIF. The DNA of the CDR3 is TGTGCCACCAGTGGCGGAAGTAGTGGCTACATCTTC.

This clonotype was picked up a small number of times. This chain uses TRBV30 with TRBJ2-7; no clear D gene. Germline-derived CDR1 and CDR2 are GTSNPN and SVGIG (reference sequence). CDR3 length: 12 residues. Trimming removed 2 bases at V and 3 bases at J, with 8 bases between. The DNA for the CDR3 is TGTGCCTGGAGTAAGGGTGGCTACGAGCAGTACTTC. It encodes CAWSKGGYEQYF.

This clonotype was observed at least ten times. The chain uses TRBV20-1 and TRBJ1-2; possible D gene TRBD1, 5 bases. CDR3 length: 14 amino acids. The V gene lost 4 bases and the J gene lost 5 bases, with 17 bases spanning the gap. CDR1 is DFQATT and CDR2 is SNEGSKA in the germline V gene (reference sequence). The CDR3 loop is CSATGPRIEYGYTF. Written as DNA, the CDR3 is TGCAGTGCTACGGGACCGAGGATCGAGTATGGCTACACCTTC.

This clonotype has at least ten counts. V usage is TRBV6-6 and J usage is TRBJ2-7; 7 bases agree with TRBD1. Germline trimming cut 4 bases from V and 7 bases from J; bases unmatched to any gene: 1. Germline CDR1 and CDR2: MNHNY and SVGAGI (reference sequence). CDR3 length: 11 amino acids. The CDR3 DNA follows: TGTGCCAGCAGTTTGACAGGGGAGCAGTACTTC. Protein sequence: CASSLTGEQYF.

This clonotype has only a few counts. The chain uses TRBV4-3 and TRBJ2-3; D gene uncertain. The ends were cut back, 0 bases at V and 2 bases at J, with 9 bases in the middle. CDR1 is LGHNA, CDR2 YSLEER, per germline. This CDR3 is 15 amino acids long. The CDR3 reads CASSQDWMYTDTQYF. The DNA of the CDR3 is TGCGCCAGCAGCCAAGATTGGATGTACACAGATACGCAGTATTTT.